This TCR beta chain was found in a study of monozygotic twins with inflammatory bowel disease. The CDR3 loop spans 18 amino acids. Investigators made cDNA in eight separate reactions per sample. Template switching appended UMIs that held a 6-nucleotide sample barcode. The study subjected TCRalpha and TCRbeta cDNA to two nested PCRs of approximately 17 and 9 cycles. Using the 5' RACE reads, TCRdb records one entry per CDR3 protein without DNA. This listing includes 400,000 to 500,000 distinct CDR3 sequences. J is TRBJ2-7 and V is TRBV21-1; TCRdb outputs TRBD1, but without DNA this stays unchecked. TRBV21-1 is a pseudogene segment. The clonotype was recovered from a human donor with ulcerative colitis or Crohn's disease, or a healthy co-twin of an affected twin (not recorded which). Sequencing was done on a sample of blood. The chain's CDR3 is CASGLTGAALFSIYEQYF.